The source of this TCR beta chain is a study of T cell responses to AZD1222 COVID-19 vaccine. Study in general: Second-dose recipients at about 4 or about 12 weeks were treated as one pooled group. Study outcomes and limitations: In the spike-specific TCR repertoire, nearly half reportedly target unmutated variant regions. Sampling that yielded the repertoires occurred only after the peak T cell response. The donor cohort was predominantly white British with a female majority, and clonal diversity may have been underestimated.

Sequenced by immunoSEQ multiplex PCR; TCRdb stores in-frame clones only, minus some. The data hold around 100,000 clones, with roughly 88% observed a single time. As for this clone: The antigen is undetermined.

Germline lookup yields CDR1 SGHRS and CDR2 YFSETQ. The CDR3 is made up of 15 amino acids. Trimming cost V 4 bases and J 4 bases; bases outside gene matches: 8. V gene TRBV5-1 combines with J gene TRBJ2-7, with 10 bases that match TRBD2. This sample comprised peripheral blood, obtained on day 0 of AZD1222 vaccination. The TCR was taken from an adult in good health. The CDR3 protein is CASSPTTSGVYEQYF. In DNA form, the CDR3 reads TGCGCCAGCAGCCCAACAACTAGCGGGGTGTACGAGCAGTACTTC.